The clone carrying this TCR beta chain was seen a few times. The data were obtained in a study of blood T cells in healthy people across ages. Caucasian individuals from Russia who were healthy and aged roughly 6 to 95 acted as donors. Investigators took around 10 milliliters of peripheral blood from every donor. Each sample provided at least 5 micrograms of extracted total RNA. V shed 8 bases, J shed 3 bases, and the junction held 12 bases outside the gene matches. From germline, CDR1 is DFQATT and CDR2 SNEGSKA (reference sequence). The CDR3 contains 15 residues. Together with a sample-barcoded 5' primer, a J-beta primer mix was included in a second PCR lasting roughly 6 to 12 cycles. TCRdb itself ran the 5' RACE reads through MiXCR, one entry per CDR3 protein. In the table there are more than 800,000 distinct CDR3 sequences, under 30% of which are singletons.

The sample taken for sequencing was blood. This TCR was recovered from a woman of 80 years or more in good health. The genes are TRBV20-1 and TRBJ2-2; 7 bases align to TRBD2. The CDR3 sequence is CSILGSGAYTGELFF. The CDR3 region has the DNA TGCAGTATCCTCGGGAGCGGGGCGTACACCGGGGAGCTGTTTTTT.